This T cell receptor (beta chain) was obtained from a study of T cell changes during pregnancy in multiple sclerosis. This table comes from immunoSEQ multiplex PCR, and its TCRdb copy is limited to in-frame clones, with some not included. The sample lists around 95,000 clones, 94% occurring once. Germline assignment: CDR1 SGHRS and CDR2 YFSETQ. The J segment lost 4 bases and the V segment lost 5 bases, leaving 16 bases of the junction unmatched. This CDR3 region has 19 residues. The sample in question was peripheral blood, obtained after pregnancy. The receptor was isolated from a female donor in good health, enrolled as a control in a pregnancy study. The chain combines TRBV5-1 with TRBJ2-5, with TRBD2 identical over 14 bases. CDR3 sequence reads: CASRAGTSGRSGFIETQYF. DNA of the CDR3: TGCGCCAGCAGGGCCGGGACTAGCGGGAGATCGGGCTTTATAGAGACCCAGTACTTC.